Detailed here is one TCR beta chain. The antigen is not known. The data stem from a study of identical twins. The CDR3 totals 14 residues. The germline V gene encodes CDR1 SGHNT and CDR2 YENEEA. V lost 5 bases, J lost 0 bases, and 10 bases lay in between. A single record per CDR3 protein comes from TCRdb applying MiXCR to the 5' RACE reads. The sample has about 220,000 distinct CDR3 sequences, roughly a tenth seen once; the top ten hold 5% to 6%. Overall study findings and caveats: Invariant T cells like MAIT and iNKT could partly confound the zero-insertion analyses. Cross-sectional statistics underpinned the conclusions; the same donors were not followed. There was an excess of low generation probability in the out-of-frame alpha sequences that twins shared.

Donors were all healthy Caucasians. The chain joins TRBV11-3 to TRBJ1-1; D uncertain. The receptor comes from a woman younger than 30 in good health. Material for sequencing was memory (CD45RO+) T cells sorted from blood. In DNA form, the CDR3 reads TGTGCCAGCAGCCCTTACGGTATGAACACTGAAGCTTTCTTT. Its protein product is CASSPYGMNTEAFF.